These T cell receptor beta chains were read from a single sample in a study of response to subunit inactivated influenza vaccine. TCRdb used MiXCR to reprocess the RT-PCR reads, holding one entry per CDR3 protein. The data hold over 650,000 distinct CDR3 sequences, with roughly 18% observed a single time. The sample was PBMCs from blood, taken around 5 days after vaccination. These receptor sequences come from a man aged 45-65 years who received an inactivated influenza vaccine. CDR3s include the opening cysteine and the closing phenylalanine or tryptophan. Each record gives: clone size, V gene, J gene, D gene, CDR3 protein, CDR3 DNA. D genes are given only for firm matches. A row's size may be missing; if present it is once, few, many or a size class.

clone size: .; V gene: TRBV12-3/TRBV12-4; J gene: TRBJ2-7; D gene: .; CDR3 protein: CASSPTDAYEQYF; CDR3 DNA: TGTGCCAGCAGTCCCACGGATGCCTACGAGCAGTACTTC
clone size: few; V gene: TRBV20-1; J gene: TRBJ2-1; D gene: TRBD2; CDR3 protein: CSARDLRRGVSYNEQFF; CDR3 DNA: TGCAGTGCTAGAGATCTAAGGCGGGGGGTCTCCTACAATGAGCAGTTCTTC
clone size: few; V gene: TRBV6-1; J gene: TRBJ2-7; D gene: TRBD1; CDR3 protein: CASRDRGKPYEQYF; CDR3 DNA: TGTGCCAGCAGGGACAGGGGGAAACCCTACGAGCAGTACTTC
clone size: few; V gene: TRBV24-1; J gene: TRBJ2-7; D gene: TRBD2; CDR3 protein: CATQESGGLYEQYF; CDR3 DNA: TGTGCCACCCAGGAAAGCGGGGGATTGTACGAGCAGTACTTC
clone size: .; V gene: TRBV5-5; J gene: TRBJ1-4; D gene: .; CDR3 protein: CASSHDQTTNEKLFF; CDR3 DNA: TGTGCCAGCAGCCATGACCAAACAACTAATGAAAAACTGTTTTTT
clone size: many; V gene: TRBV20-1; J gene: TRBJ2-1; D gene: .; CDR3 protein: CSAPSGGEQFF; CDR3 DNA: TGCAGTGCCCCCAGTGGCGGTGAGCAGTTCTTC
clone size: .; V gene: TRBV6-5; J gene: TRBJ1-1; D gene: .; CDR3 protein: CASSYKSGTEAFF; CDR3 DNA: TGTGCCAGCAGTTACAAGTCGGGCACTGAAGCTTTCTTT
clone size: few; V gene: TRBV13; J gene: TRBJ2-7; D gene: TRBD2; CDR3 protein: CASSLEATSGSYEQYF; CDR3 DNA: TGTGCCAGCAGCTTAGAGGCCACTAGCGGGAGTTACGAGCAGTACTTC
clone size: few; V gene: TRBV7-9; J gene: TRBJ1-6; D gene: .; CDR3 protein: CASSPPRSSPLHF; CDR3 DNA: TGTGCCAGCAGCCCTCCCCGCAGTTCACCCCTCCACTTT
clone size: few; V gene: TRBV15; J gene: TRBJ2-7; D gene: .; CDR3 protein: CATSRDGIGEQYF; CDR3 DNA: TGTGCCACCAGCAGAGATGGAATCGGGGAGCAGTACTTC
clone size: few; V gene: TRBV12-3/TRBV12-4; J gene: TRBJ1-1; D gene: .; CDR3 protein: CASRPPGITEAFF; CDR3 DNA: TGTGCCAGCAGACCTCCCGGGATCACTGAAGCTTTCTTT
clone size: few; V gene: TRBV27; J gene: TRBJ2-3; D gene: TRBD2; CDR3 protein: CASSLMAGEVADTQYF; CDR3 DNA: TGTGCCAGCAGTTTAATGGCGGGAGAGGTAGCGGATACGCAGTATTTT
clone size: .; V gene: TRBV20-1; J gene: TRBJ2-3; D gene: TRBD2; CDR3 protein: CSARGERERGDTQYF; CDR3 DNA: TGCAGTGCTAGAGGAGAGCGGGAGAGGGGAGATACGCAGTATTTT
clone size: many; V gene: TRBV6-5; J gene: TRBJ2-7; D gene: TRBD1; CDR3 protein: CASSYEGATYYEQYF; CDR3 DNA: TGTGCCAGCAGTTACGAGGGGGCGACCTACTACGAGCAGTACTTC
clone size: .; V gene: TRBV20-1; J gene: TRBJ2-1; D gene: TRBD1; CDR3 protein: CSASFLDRDYNEQFF; CDR3 DNA: TGCAGTGCTAGCTTCCTGGACAGGGACTACAATGAGCAGTTCTTC
clone size: many; V gene: TRBV5-1; J gene: TRBJ1-2; D gene: .; CDR3 protein: CASSLNGPPNYGYTF; CDR3 DNA: TGCGCCAGCAGCTTGAACGGTCCGCCGAACTATGGCTACACCTTC
clone size: few; V gene: TRBV12-3/TRBV12-4; J gene: TRBJ2-2; D gene: TRBD1; CDR3 protein: CASSGLPGQGIRELFF; CDR3 DNA: TGTGCCAGCAGTGGACTGCCGGGACAGGGTATCCGGGAGCTGTTTTTT
clone size: many; V gene: TRBV20-1; J gene: TRBJ2-7; D gene: .; CDR3 protein: CSAPHREQYF; CDR3 DNA: TGCAGTGCCCCCCATCGCGAGCAGTACTTC
clone size: many; V gene: TRBV29-1; J gene: TRBJ2-1; D gene: TRBD2; CDR3 protein: CSVELAGGYNEQFF; CDR3 DNA: TGCAGCGTCGAACTAGCGGGGGGGTACAATGAGCAGTTCTTC
clone size: few; V gene: TRBV4-2; J gene: TRBJ2-2; D gene: .; CDR3 protein: CASSQESSWNTGELFF; CDR3 DNA: TGTGCCAGCAGCCAAGAAAGTAGCTGGAACACCGGGGAGCTGTTTTTT
clone size: few; V gene: TRBV7-2; J gene: TRBJ1-2; D gene: .; CDR3 protein: CASSSPPSGGYGYTF; CDR3 DNA: TGTGCCAGCAGCTCACCTCCGTCTGGGGGATATGGCTACACCTTC
clone size: .; V gene: TRBV28; J gene: TRBJ2-3; D gene: .; CDR3 protein: CASSQLRDTQYF; CDR3 DNA: TGTGCCAGCAGCCAACTCCGAGATACGCAGTATTTT
clone size: few; V gene: TRBV14; J gene: TRBJ2-7; D gene: .; CDR3 protein: CASSQDVDYEQYF; CDR3 DNA: TGTGCCAGCAGCCAAGATGTTGACTACGAGCAGTACTTC
clone size: many; V gene: TRBV5-5; J gene: TRBJ2-1; D gene: .; CDR3 protein: CASSLVPLNNEQFF; CDR3 DNA: TGTGCCAGCAGCTTGGTTCCCCTTAACAATGAGCAGTTCTTC
clone size: few; V gene: TRBV3-1; J gene: TRBJ2-2; D gene: .; CDR3 protein: CASSYTSTGELFF; CDR3 DNA: TGTGCCAGCAGCTACACATCAACCGGGGAGCTGTTTTTT
clone size: .; V gene: TRBV5-5; J gene: TRBJ2-7; D gene: .; CDR3 protein: CASSPSKVGYEQYF; CDR3 DNA: TGTGCCAGCAGTCCCTCGAAAGTGGGCTACGAGCAGTACTTC
clone size: few; V gene: TRBV20-1; J gene: TRBJ1-2; D gene: .; CDR3 protein: CSASDGAYGYTF; CDR3 DNA: TGCAGTGCCTCGGACGGAGCCTATGGCTACACCTTC
clone size: .; V gene: TRBV6-2/TRBV6-3; J gene: TRBJ1-2; D gene: .; CDR3 protein: CASSSHRQFREVYTF; CDR3 DNA: TGTGCCAGCAGCTCCCATAGACAGTTTCGGGAGGTCTACACCTTC
clone size: .; V gene: TRBV4-2; J gene: TRBJ2-5; D gene: TRBD2; CDR3 protein: CASSQVSSGTWAQYF; CDR3 DNA: TGTGCCAGCAGCCAAGTGTCTAGCGGTACATGGGCCCAGTACTTC